This record looks at one TCR beta chain sequence and its context. As yet, its antigen is unknown. Before sequencing, viral peptide pools were used by the ViraFEST assay to expand antigen-specific CD4+ T cells. At the end of over 8 days of culture, CD4+ T cells were isolated. Vaccination of participants consisted of two doses of either the BNT162b2 or mRNA-1273 vaccine. This record comes from a study of vaccination effects on CD4 cells after COVID-19. Findings and caveats of the study: Pronounced clonal contraction occurred in clones induced by infection and by vaccine late after vaccination.

Per the germline V gene, CDR1 is SGHRS and CDR2 is YFSETQ. The V gene end was trimmed by 2 bases and the J gene end by 1 base; junction bases not matched to a gene: 12. The CDR3 sequence is 18 residues long. The table came from immunoSEQ multiplex PCR; TCRdb's copy has only in-frame clones and leaves some out. The sample includes roughly 63,000 clones, roughly 80% of them seen just once. The chain couples TRBV5-1 to TRBJ2-3; 8 bases match TRBD1. The receptor comes from a human donor who received a COVID-19 vaccine. The sequences come from CD4+ T cells from PBMCs cultured with HCoV-OC43 spike peptides, collected after COVID-19 vaccination. Regarding subset: HCoV-OC43 spike overlapping peptide pool stimulation. The CDR3 nucleotides are TGCGCCAGCAGCTTTTTGACAGGGGTTGCCGCCCGCACAGATACGCAGTATTTT. Residues: CASSFLTGVAARTDTQYF.